This is a list of T cell receptor beta chains from one sample in a study of cytomegalovirus exposure and HLA in healthy donors. The repertoire was sequenced with immunoSEQ multiplex PCR; TCRdb's copy has only in-frame clones and lacks some. The profile shows fewer than 100,000 clones, approximately 91% of them singletons. The sample consisted of PBMCs. These receptors were collected from a man younger than 45 in good health and CMV-seronegative. Each CDR3 is given with its conserved first and last residue. A D gene is named only where the DNA matches it firmly. Where a row states a size, it is once, few, many or the class of an expanded clone; other rows omit it.

J	D	size	V	CDR3	DNA
TRBJ1-5	NA	NA	TRBV6-1	CASSEVFGAVGGRPQHF	TGTGCCAGCAGTGAAGTGTTCGGCGCGGTCGGAGGACGGCCCCAGCATTTT
TRBJ1-5	TRBD1	NA	TRBV5-8	CASSGWTGEGQPQHF	TGTGCCAGCAGCGGGTGGACAGGGGAGGGCCAGCCCCAGCATTTT
TRBJ2-5	NA	NA	TRBV7-9	CASSLVRVETQYF	TGTGCCAGCAGCTTAGTCAGGGTAGAGACCCAGTACTTC
TRBJ1-4	NA	NA	TRBV5-4	CASSATENNEKLFF	TGTGCCAGCAGCGCGACAGAGAATAATGAAAAACTGTTTTTT
TRBJ2-7	TRBD1	NA	TRBV29-1	CSVEVGGQGFEQYF	TGCAGCGTTGAAGTCGGCGGACAGGGATTCGAGCAGTACTTC
TRBJ2-2	TRBD1	NA	TRBV7-9	CASSSGQAVGELFF	TGTGCCAGCAGCTCGGGACAGGCGGTCGGGGAGCTGTTTTTT
TRBJ2-7	NA	NA	TRBV15	CATSPSGAGYEQYF	TGTGCCACCAGCCCATCAGGGGCTGGCTACGAGCAGTACTTC
TRBJ1-1	NA	NA	TRBV6-5	CASSYRGEGDTEAFF	TGTGCCAGCAGTTACAGAGGTGAGGGGGACACTGAAGCTTTCTTT
TRBJ2-1	NA	NA	TRBV9	CASSVSGSGYNEQFF	TGTGCCAGCAGCGTTTCAGGGTCCGGGTACAATGAGCAGTTCTTC
TRBJ2-3	NA	NA	TRBV30	CAWSVGVSTDTQYF	TGTGCCTGGAGTGTCGGGGTATCTACAGATACGCAGTATTTT
TRBJ2-2	TRBD1	NA	TRBV7-8	CASSLVGTGAGGELFF	TGTGCCAGCAGCTTGGTAGGGACAGGGGCTGGCGGGGAGCTGTTTTTT
TRBJ1-2	NA	once	TRBV15	CATSSPHGGLGYTF	TGTGCCACCAGCAGCCCCCATGGAGGGCTTGGCTACACCTTC
TRBJ2-1	TRBD1	NA	TRBV4-2	CASSQDPGTGGNEQFF	TGTGCCAGCAGCCAAGATCCCGGGACAGGGGGCAATGAGCAGTTCTTC
TRBJ2-1	NA	NA	TRBV7-8	CASSPRSASYNEQFF	TGTGCCAGCAGCCCCCGGAGCGCCTCCTACAATGAGCAGTTCTTC